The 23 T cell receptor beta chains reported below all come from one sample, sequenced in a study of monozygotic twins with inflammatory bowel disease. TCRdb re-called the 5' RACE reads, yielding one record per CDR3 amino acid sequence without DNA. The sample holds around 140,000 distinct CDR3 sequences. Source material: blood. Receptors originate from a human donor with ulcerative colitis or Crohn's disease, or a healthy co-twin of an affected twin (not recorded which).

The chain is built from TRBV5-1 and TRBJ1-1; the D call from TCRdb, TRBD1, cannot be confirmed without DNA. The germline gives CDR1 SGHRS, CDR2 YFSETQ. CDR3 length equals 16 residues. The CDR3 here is CASSLAGGAQHTEAFF.

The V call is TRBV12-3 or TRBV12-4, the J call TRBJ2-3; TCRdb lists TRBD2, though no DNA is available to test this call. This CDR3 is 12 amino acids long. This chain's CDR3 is CASSLRPGLEYF.

The CDR3 loop is CASSKPGGANEKLFF. The chain uses TRBV7-8 and TRBJ1-4; TCRdb's D gene call, TRBD1, goes unchecked for lack of DNA. The CDR3 covers 15 residues. Germline V gives CDR1 SGHVS, CDR2 FQNEAQ.

This CDR3 reads CASSSPGRLYEQYF. The rearrangement links TRBV6-5 to TRBJ2-7; TCRdb outputs TRBD1, but without DNA this stays unchecked. The CDR3 runs 14 residues. Per the germline V gene, CDR1 is MNHEY and CDR2 is SVGAGI.

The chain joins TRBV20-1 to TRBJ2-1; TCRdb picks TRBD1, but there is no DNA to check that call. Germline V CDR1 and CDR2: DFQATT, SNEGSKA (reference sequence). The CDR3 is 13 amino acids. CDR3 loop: CSADRQGGNEQFF.

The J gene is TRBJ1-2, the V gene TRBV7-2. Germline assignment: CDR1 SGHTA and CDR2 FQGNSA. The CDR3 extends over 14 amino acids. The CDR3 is CASSLSGPIGGYTF.

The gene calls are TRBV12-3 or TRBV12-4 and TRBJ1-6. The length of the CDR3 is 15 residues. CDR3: CASRNGFSYNSPLHF.

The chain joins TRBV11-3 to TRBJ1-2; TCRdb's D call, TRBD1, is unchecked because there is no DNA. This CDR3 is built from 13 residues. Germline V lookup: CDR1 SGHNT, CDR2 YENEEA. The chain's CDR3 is CASSLTGMHGYTF.

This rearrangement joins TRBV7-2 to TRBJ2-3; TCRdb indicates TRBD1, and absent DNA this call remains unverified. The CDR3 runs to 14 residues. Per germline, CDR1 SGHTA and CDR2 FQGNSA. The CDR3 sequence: CASSSSGGTDTQYF. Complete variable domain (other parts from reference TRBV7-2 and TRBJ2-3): GAGVSQSPSNKVTEKGKDVELRCDPISGHTALYWYRQSLGQGLEFLIYFQGNSAPDKSGLPSDRFSAERTGGSVSTLTIQRTQQEDSAVYLCASSSSGGTDTQYFGPGTRLTVL.

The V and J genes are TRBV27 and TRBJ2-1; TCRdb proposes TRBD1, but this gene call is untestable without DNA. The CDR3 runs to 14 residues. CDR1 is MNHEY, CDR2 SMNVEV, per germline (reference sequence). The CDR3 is CASSSSTQGTEQFF.

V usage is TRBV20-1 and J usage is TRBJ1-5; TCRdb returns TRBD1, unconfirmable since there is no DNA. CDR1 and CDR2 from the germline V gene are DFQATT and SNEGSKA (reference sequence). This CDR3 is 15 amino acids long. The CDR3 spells CSAGRAGDSNQPQHF.

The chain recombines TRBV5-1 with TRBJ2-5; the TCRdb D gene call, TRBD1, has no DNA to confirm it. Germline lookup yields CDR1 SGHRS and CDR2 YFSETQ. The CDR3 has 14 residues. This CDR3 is CASSFRGQEETQYF.

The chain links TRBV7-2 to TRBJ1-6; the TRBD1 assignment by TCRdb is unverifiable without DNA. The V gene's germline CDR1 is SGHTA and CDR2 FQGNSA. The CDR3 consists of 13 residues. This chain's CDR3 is CASTGNQGSPLHF. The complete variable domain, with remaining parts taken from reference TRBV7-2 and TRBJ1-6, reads GAGVSQSPSNKVTEKGKDVELRCDPISGHTALYWYRQSLGQGLEFLIYFQGNSAPDKSGLPSDRFSAERTGGSVSTLTIQRTQQEDSAVYLCASTGNQGSPLHFGNGTRLTVT.

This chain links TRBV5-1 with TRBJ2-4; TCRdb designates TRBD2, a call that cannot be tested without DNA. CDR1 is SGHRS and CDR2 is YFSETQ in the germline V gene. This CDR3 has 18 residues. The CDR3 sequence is CASSGGTVGTLAKNIQYF. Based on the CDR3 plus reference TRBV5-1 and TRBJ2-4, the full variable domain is KAGVTQTPRYLIKTRGQQVTLSCSPISGHRSVSWYQQTPGQGLQFLFEYFSETQRNKGNFPGRFSGRQFSNSRSEMNVSTLELGDSALYLCASSGGTVGTLAKNIQYFGAGTRLSVL.

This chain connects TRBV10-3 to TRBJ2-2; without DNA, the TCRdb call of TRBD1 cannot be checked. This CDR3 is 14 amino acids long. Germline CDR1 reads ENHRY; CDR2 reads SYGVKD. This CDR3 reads CAISARGDTGELFF.

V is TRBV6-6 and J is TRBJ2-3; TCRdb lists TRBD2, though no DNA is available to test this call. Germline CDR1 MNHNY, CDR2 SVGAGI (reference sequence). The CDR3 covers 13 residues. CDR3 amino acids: CASKAGGSDTQYF.

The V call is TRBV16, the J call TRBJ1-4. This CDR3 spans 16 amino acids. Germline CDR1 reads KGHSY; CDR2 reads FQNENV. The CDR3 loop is CASSQSPVSTNEKLFF.

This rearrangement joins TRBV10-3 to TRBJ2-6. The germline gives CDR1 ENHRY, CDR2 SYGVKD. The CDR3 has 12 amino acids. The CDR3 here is CAISERANVLTF.

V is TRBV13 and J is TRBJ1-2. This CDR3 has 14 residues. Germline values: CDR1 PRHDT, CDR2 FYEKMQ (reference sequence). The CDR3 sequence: CASSQRGNNYGYTF.

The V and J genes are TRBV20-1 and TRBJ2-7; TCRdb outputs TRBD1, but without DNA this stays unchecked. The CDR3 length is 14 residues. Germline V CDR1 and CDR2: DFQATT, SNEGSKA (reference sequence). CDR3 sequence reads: CSASGGDSSYEQYF.

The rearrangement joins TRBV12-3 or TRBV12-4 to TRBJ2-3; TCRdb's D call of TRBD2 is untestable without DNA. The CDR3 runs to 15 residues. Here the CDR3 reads CASSFIATMTDTQYF.

CDR3 protein: CASSQVLGYEQYF. J is TRBJ2-7 and V is TRBV4-3. Per the germline V gene, CDR1 is LGHNA and CDR2 is YSLEER. CDR3 length: 13 residues.

CDR3 in amino acids: CASSSGLALGAFF. The genes are TRBV7-2 and TRBJ1-1. The CDR3 consists of 13 residues. Germline CDR1 is SGHTA and CDR2 is FQGNSA.